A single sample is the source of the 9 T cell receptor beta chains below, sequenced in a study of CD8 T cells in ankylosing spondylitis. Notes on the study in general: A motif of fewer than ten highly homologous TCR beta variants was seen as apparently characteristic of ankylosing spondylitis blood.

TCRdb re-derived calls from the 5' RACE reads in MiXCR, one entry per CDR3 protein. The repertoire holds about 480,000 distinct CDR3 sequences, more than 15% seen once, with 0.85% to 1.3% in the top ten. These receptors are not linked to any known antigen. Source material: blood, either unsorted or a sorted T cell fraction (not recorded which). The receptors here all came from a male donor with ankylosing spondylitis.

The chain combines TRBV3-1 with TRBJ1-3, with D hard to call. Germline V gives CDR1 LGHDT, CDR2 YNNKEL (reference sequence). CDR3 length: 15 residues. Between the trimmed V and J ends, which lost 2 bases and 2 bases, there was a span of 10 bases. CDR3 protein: CASSQTDGPGNTIYF. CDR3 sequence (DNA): TGTGCCAGCAGCCAAACAGACGGGCCTGGAAACACCATATATTTT.

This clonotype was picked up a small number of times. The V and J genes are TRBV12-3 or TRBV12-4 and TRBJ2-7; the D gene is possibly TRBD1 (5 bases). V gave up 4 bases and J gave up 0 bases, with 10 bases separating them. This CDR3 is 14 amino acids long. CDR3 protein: CASSSRGSSYEQYF. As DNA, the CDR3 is TGTGCCAGCAGTTCTAGGGGCAGCTCCTACGAGCAGTACTTC.

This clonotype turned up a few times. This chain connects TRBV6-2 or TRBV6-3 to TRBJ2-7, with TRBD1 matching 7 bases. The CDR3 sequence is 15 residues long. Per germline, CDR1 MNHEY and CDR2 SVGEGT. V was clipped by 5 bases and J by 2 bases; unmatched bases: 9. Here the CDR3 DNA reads TGTGCCAGCAGTCGTGGACAGGCCGGAACCTACGAGCAGTACTTC. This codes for CASSRGQAGTYEQYF.

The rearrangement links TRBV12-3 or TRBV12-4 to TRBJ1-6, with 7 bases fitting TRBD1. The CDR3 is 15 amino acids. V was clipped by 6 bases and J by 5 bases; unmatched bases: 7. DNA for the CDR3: TGTGCCAGCAGAGCTTTGGGACAGAATAATTCACCCCTCCACTTT. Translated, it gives CASRALGQNNSPLHF.

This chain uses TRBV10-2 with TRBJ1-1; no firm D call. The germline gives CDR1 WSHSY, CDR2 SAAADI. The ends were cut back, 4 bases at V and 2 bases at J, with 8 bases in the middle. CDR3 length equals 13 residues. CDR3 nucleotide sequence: TGCGCCAGCAGTGTTGACCCTAACACTGAAGCTTTCTTT. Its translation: CASSVDPNTEAFF.

DNA of the CDR3: TGTGCCTGGAGGGCCGGGACAGGGGGCACTGAAGCTTTCTTT. Its protein is CAWRAGTGGTEAFF. The chain couples TRBV30 to TRBJ1-1, with TRBD1 identical over 11 bases. Germline V gives CDR1 GTSNPN, CDR2 SVGIG (reference sequence). Trimming removed 3 bases from V and 4 bases from J; junction bases left unmatched: 4. This CDR3 has 14 residues.

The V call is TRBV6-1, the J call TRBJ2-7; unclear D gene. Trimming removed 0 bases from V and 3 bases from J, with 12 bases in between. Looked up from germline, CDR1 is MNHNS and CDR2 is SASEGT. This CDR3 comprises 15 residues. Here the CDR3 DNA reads TGTGCCAGCAGTGAAGCGTCGGCGGCCCACTACGAGCAGTACTTC. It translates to CASSEASAAHYEQYF.

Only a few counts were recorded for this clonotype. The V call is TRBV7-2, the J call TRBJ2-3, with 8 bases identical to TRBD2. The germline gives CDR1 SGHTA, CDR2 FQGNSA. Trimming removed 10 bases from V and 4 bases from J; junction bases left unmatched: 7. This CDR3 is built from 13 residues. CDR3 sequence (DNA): TGTGCCACCACGAGCGGGAGCGCAGATACGCAGTATTTT. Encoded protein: CATTSGSADTQYF.

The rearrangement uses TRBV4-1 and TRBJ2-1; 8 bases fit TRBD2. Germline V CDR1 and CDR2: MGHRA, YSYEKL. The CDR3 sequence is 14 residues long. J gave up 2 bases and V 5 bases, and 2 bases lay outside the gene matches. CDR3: CASSTSGTYNEQFF. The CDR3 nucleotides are TGCGCCAGCAGCACTAGCGGAACCTACAATGAGCAGTTCTTC.